This note documents a single TCR beta chain sequence. The CDR3 spans 15 residues. The ends were cut back, 2 bases at V and 2 bases at J, with 12 bases in the middle. The germline CDR1 and CDR2 sequences are MNHEY and SVGAGI. The sample originates from a study of blood T cell repertoires in COVID-19. Here immunoSEQ multiplex PCR was the method, and the copy in TCRdb shows in-frame clones only, minus some. This repertoire shows under 200,000 clones, over 75% found once; its top ten account for 0.5% to 0.55%. The receptor was isolated from a middle-aged man with acute or convalescent COVID-19. V is TRBV6-5 and J is TRBJ2-5; D is ambiguous. The specimen was peripheral blood. Here the CDR3 reads CASSYEFVSQETQYF. In DNA form, the CDR3 reads TGTGCCAGCAGTTACGAGTTTGTGTCGCAAGAGACCCAGTACTTC.